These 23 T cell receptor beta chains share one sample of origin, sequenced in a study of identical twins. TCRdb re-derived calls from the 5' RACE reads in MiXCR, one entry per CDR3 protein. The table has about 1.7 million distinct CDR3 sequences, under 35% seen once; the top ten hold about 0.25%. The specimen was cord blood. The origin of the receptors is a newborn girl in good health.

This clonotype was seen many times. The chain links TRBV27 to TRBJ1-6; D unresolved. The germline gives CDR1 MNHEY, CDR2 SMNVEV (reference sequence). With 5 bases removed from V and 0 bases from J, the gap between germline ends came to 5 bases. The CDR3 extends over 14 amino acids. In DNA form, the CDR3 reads TGTGCCAGCAGTGGCGGCTCCTATAATTCACCCCTCCACTTT. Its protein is CASSGGSYNSPLHF.

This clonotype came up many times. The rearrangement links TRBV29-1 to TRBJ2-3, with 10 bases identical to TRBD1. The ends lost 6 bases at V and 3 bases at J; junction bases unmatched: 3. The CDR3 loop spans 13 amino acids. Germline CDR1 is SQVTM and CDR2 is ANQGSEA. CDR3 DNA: TGCAGCGTCGGGACAGGGGTGACAGATACGCAGTATTTT. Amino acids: CSVGTGVTDTQYF.

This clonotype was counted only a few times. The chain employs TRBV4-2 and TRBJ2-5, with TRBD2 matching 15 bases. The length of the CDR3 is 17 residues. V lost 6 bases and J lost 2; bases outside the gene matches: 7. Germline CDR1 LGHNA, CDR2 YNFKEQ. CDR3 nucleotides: TGTGCCAGCAGTCATGGTGGGACTAGCGGGGGGCAAGAGACCCAGTACTTC. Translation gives CASSHGGTSGGQETQYF.

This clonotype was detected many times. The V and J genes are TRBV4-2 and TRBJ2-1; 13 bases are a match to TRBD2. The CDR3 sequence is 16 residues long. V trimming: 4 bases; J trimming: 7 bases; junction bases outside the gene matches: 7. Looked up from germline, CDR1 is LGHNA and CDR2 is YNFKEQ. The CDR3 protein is CASSRVQGLAGNEQFF. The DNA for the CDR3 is TGTGCCAGCAGCCGAGTTCAGGGACTAGCGGGAAATGAGCAGTTCTTC.

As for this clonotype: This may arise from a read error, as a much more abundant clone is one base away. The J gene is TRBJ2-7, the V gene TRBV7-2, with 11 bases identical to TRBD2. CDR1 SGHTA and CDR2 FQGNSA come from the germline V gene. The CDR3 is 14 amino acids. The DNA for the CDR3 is TGTGCCAGCACCTTAGGGACTAGCGGCTACGAGCAGTACTTC. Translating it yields CASTLGTSGYEQYF.

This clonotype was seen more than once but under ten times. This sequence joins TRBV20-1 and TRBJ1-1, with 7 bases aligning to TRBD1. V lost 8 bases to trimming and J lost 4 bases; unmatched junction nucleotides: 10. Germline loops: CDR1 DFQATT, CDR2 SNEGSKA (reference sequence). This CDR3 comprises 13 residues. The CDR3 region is CSPHRGGFTEAFF. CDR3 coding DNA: TGCAGTCCCCACAGGGGCGGGTTCACTGAAGCTTTCTTT.

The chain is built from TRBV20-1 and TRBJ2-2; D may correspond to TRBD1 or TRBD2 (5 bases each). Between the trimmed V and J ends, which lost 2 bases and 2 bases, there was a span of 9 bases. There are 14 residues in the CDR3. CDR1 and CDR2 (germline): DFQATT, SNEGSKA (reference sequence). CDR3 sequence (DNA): TGCAGTGCTAGACTTCGGGACAACACCGGGGAGCTGTTTTTT. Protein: CSARLRDNTGELFF.

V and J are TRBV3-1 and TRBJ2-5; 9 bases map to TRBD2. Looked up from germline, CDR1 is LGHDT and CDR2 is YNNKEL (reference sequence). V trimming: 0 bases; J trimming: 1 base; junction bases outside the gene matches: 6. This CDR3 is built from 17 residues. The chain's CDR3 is CASSQDGLAGSQETQYF. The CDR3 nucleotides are TGTGCCAGCAGCCAAGATGGGCTAGCGGGATCCCAAGAGACCCAGTACTTC.

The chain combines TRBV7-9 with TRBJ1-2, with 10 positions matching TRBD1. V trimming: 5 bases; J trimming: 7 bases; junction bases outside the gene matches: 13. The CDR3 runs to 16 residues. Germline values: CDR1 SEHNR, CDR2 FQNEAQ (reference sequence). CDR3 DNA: TGTGCCAGCAGCCCAGACAGGGGGCGAGGCTATGGTGGCTACACCTTC. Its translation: CASSPDRGRGYGGYTF.

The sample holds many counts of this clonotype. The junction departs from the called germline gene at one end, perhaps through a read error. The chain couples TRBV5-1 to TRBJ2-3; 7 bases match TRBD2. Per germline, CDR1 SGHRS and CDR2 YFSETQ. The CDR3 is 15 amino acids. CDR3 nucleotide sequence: TGTGCCAGCAGCCCTGGACTAGTAGGTACAGATACGCAGTATTTT. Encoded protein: CASSPGLVGTDTQYF.

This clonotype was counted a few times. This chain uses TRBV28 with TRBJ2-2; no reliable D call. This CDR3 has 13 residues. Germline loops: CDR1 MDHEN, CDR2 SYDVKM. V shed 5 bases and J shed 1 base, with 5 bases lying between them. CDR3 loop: CASSKGNTGELFF. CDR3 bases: TGTGCCAGCAGTAAGGGGAACACCGGGGAGCTGTTTTTT.

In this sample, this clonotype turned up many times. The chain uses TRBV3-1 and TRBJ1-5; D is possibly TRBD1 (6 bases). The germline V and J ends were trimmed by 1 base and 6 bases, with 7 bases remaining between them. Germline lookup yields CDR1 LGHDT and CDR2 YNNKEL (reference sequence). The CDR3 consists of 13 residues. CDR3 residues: CASSQGRGQPQHF. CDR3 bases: TGTGCCAGCAGCCAAGGCAGGGGTCAGCCCCAGCATTTT.

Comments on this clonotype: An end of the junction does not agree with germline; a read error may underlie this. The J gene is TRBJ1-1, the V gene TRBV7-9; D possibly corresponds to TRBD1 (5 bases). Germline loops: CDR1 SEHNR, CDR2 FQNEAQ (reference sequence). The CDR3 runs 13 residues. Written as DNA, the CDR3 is TGTTCCAGCAGCTTAGGGGCGAGGACTGAAGCTTTCTTT. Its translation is CSSSLGARTEAFF.

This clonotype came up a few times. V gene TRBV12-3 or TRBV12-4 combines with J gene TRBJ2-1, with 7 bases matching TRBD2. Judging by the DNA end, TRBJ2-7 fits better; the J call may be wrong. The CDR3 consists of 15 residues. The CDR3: CASSQAGRAYNEQYF. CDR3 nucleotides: TGTGCCAGCAGTCAAGCGGGGAGGGCCTACAATGAGCAGTACTTC.

The CDR3 DNA sequence: TGTGCCAGCAAAGACCGACTAGCGGGGTTCTCCGGGGAGCTGTTTTTT. Translation gives CASKDRLAGFSGELFF. V is TRBV6-1 and J is TRBJ2-2, with 11 nucleotides matching TRBD2. Per germline, CDR1 MNHNS and CDR2 SASEGT. The CDR3 extends over 16 amino acids. With V trimmed by 7 bases and J by 6 bases, 10 bases remained unmatched.

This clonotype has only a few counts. CDR3 residues: CAISAGSSGNTIYF. The CDR3 nucleotides are TGTGCCATCAGTGCGGGCAGCTCTGGAAACACCATATATTTT. The chain combines TRBV10-3 with TRBJ1-3; D is uncertain. From germline, CDR1 is ENHRY and CDR2 SYGVKD. The CDR3 covers 14 residues. The V and J ends lost 4 bases and 0 bases respectively, with 7 bases between them.

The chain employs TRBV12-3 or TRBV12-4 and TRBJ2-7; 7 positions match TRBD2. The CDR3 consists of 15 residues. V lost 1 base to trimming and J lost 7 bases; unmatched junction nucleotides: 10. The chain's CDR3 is CASSLGGSTGGEQYF. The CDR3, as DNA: TGTGCCAGCAGTTTAGGGGGTTCTACCGGGGGGGAGCAGTACTTC.

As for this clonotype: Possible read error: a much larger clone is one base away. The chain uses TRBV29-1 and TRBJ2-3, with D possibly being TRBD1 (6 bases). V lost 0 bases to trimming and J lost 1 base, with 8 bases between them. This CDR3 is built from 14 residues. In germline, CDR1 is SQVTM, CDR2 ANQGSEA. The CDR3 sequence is CSVEDGQCTDTQYF. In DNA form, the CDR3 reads TGCAGCGTTGAAGATGGACAGTGCACAGATACGCAGTATTTT.

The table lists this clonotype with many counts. This CDR3 is CASSSRDRYYEQYF. The CDR3 coding sequence is TGTGCCAGCAGTTCCCGGGACAGGTACTACGAGCAGTACTTC. The chain carries TRBV28 and TRBJ2-7; 8 nucleotides match TRBD1. Looked up from germline, CDR1 is MDHEN and CDR2 is SYDVKM. The ends lost 4 bases at V and 3 bases at J; junction bases unmatched: 5. This CDR3 has 14 residues.

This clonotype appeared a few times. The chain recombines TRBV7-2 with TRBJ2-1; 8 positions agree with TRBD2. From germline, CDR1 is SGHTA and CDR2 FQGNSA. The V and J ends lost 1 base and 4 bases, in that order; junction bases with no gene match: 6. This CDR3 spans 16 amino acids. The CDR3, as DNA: TGTGCCAGCAGCTTAGACGGGAGGGGAGCTTACAATGAGCAGTTCTTC. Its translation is CASSLDGRGAYNEQFF.

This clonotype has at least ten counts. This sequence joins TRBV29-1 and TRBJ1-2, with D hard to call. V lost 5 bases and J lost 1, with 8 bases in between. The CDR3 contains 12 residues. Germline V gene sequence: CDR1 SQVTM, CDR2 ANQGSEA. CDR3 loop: CSVNSLNYGYTF. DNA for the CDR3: TGCAGCGTTAACAGCCTTAACTATGGCTACACCTTC.

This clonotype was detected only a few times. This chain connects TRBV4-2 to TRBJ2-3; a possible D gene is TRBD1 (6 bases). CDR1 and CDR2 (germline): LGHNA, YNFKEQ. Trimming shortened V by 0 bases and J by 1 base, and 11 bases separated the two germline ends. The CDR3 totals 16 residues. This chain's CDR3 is CASSQEGARRTDTQYF. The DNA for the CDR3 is TGTGCCAGCAGCCAAGAGGGGGCTAGGCGCACAGATACGCAGTATTTT.

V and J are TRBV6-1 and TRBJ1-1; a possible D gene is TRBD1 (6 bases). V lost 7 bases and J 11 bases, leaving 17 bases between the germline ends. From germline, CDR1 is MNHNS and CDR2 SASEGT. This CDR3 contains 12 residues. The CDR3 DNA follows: TGTGCCAGCACCGAAGGGGGGCGCGAGGCTTTCTTT. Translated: CASTEGGREAFF.